This TCR beta chain was retrieved from a study of human CD8 memory T cell subsets. Making the TCR beta libraries relied on UMI-labeled 5' RACE. TCRdb re-called the 5' RACE reads; every CDR3 protein appears as one record, without DNA. In all, the sample yields 5,000 or so distinct CDR3 sequences. This CDR3 has 16 residues. Germline-derived CDR1 and CDR2 are SGHDT and YYEEEE. Enriched by negative magnetic separation, total CD8+ T cells were obtained. Concerning this clonotype: The antigen remains undetermined.

Overall study results and limits: Greater diversity was suggested by Chao1 estimates for stem-like memory T cells than for precursor exhausted T cells. Minimally overlapping with each other were the repertoires of precursor exhausted and stem-like memory T cells.

This receptor was taken from a human donor in good health. V and J are TRBV5-6 and TRBJ1-1. Specimen: CD8+ effector memory T cells (TEM) sorted from PBMCs. Subset reported: effector memory CD8 T cells, CCR7- CD45RO+ CD95+. The CDR3 reads CASSLALRGRATEAFF.